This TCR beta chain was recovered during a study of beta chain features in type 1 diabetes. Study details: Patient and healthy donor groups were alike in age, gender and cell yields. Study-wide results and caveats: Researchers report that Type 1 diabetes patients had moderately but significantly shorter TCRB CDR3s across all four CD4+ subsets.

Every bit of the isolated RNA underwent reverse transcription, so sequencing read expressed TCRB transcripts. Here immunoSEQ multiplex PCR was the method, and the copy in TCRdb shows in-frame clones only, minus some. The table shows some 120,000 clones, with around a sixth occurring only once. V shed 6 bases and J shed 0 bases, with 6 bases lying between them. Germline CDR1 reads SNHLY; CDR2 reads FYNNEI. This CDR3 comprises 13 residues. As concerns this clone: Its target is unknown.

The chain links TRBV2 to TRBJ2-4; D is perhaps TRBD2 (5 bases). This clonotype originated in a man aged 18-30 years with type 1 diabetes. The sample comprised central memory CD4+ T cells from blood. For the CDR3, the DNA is TGTGCCAGCAGCCGGGAAGCCAAAAACATTCAGTACTTC. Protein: CASSREAKNIQYF.